The rows below give T cell receptor beta chains drawn from one sample of a study of metastatic and nonmetastatic thyroid tumors. TCRdb reanalyzed the PCR reads via MiXCR. The sample records about 5,500 clones, around a third being singletons. The sample was adjacent normal tissue. Receptors were obtained from a male donor with papillary thyroid cancer or a benign thyroid nodule (not recorded which). Some clones in this sample may be carry-over from other donors' samples. CDR3s include the opening cysteine and the closing phenylalanine or tryptophan. The D gene is left open where the match is weak. Size is stated for part of the rows, as once, few or many counts, or as a class when the clone is expanded.

TRBD2	.	TRBJ2-1	TRBV5-1	TGCGCCAGCAGCTTGGGGCCCGGGACTAGCGCTTACAATGAGCAGTTCTTC	CASSLGPGTSAYNEQFF
.	.	TRBJ1-3	TRBV18	TGTGCCAGCTCACCATGCCAGGGTGGTGGAAACACCATATATTTT	CASSPCQGGGNTIYF
TRBD2	.	TRBJ2-1	TRBV20-1	TGCAGTGCTCCCGCTAGCGGGAATTTCGGCAATGAGCAGTTCTTC	CSAPASGNFGNEQFF
TRBD2	.	TRBJ2-7	TRBV5-1	TGCGCCAGCAGCTCCGCCCCGGGACTAGGAACCTACGAGCAGTACTTC	CASSSAPGLGTYEQYF
.	.	TRBJ1-1	TRBV12-3/TRBV12-4	TGTGCCAGCAGTTTAGCATTCGGGAACACTGAAGCTTTCTTT	CASSLAFGNTEAFF
.	.	TRBJ1-3	TRBV27	TGTGCCAGCAGTTTATCAGACAGGGGAAACACCATATATTTT	CASSLSDRGNTIYF
TRBD1	few	TRBJ2-7	TRBV27	TGTGCCAGCAGTCCGACAGGGGGAGCGTACGAGCAGTACTTC	CASSPTGGAYEQYF
.	few	TRBJ2-7	TRBV28	.	CATPLSALCQPPAYEQYF
TRBD1	few	TRBJ2-2	TRBV6-1	TGTGCCAGCATAACAGGGGGCGGGGAGCTGTTTTTT	CASITGGGELFF
TRBD2	.	TRBJ2-1	TRBV6-5	TGTGCCAGCAGTTACTCCCTAGCGGGAGGTAACAATGAGCAGTTCTTC	CASSYSLAGGNNEQFF
.	.	TRBJ2-3	TRBV12-3/TRBV12-4	TGTGCCAGCAGTTTCAGGGCAGATACGCAGTATTTT	CASSFRADTQYF
.	few	TRBJ1-2	TRBV19	TGTGCCAGTAGTTTCAAGACGAGGGCCTATAACTATGGCTACACCTTC	CASSFKTRAYNYGYTF
TRBD2	.	TRBJ2-3	TRBV6-1	TGTGCCAGCAGTGAATCTAGCGGGAGTGCAGATACGCAGTATTTT	CASSESSGSADTQYF
TRBD2	.	TRBJ2-7	TRBV2	TGTGCCAGCAGTGATATCAGGTCTAGCGGGACTTGGTACGAGCAGTACTTC	CASSDIRSSGTWYEQYF
.	few	TRBJ2-7	TRBV19	TGTGCCAGTAGTATAGGGGGAAATGGCTACGAGCAGTACTTC	CASSIGGNGYEQYF
TRBD2	.	TRBJ2-3	TRBV28	TGTGCCAGCAGCCGAGCGGGATACACAGATACGCAGTATTTT	CASSRAGYTDTQYF
.	.	TRBJ1-2	TRBV24-1	TGTGCCACCAGTGGAGGGCTGAGCTACACCTTC	CATSGGLSYTF